The 24 T cell receptor beta chains listed next were all sequenced from one sample in a study of tumor-infiltrating lymphocytes in primary liver carcinoma. A primer matching the constant region was used to make TCR beta cDNA from 500 to 650 ng of total RNA. Generation of the TCR beta libraries relied on three nested multiplex PCR rounds using slightly modified ARM-PCR. With TRBV1-TRBV30 forward primers and a C-beta reverse primer, the first two PCR rounds were run for nine to eleven cycles each. TCRdb used MiXCR to reprocess the multiplex PCR reads, holding one entry per CDR3 protein. The profile shows 310,000 or so distinct CDR3 sequences, 45% to 70% of them singletons. Germline DNA was also extracted, and blood RNA was taken from unsorted whole blood. Sequences were obtained from peripheral blood. These TCRs come from a woman in her 30s with primary liver carcinoma and hepatitis B virus infection.

This chain uses TRBV6-6 with TRBJ2-2; TRBD2 agrees at 7 bases. From germline, CDR1 is MNHNY and CDR2 SVGAGI (reference sequence). CDR3 size: 16 residues. V lost 10 bases and J lost 7; bases outside the gene matches: 18. In DNA form, the CDR3 reads TGTGCCACCAAATCCGAGGCGGGAGTGCGGTACGGGGAGCTGTTTTTT. Translation: CATKSEAGVRYGELFF.

The chain carries TRBV28 and TRBJ2-5; D gene uncertain. With 5 bases removed from V and 8 bases from J, the gap between germline ends came to 15 bases. The CDR3 loop spans 13 amino acids. Germline-derived CDR1 and CDR2 are MDHEN and SYDVKM. CDR3 region: CASSPAGSSTQYF. In nucleotides, the CDR3 is TGTGCCAGCAGTCCCGCCGGTAGTTCAACCCAGTACTTC.

The rearrangement joins TRBV13 to TRBJ2-7, with 7 nucleotides matching TRBD2. V lost 0 bases, J lost 0 bases, and 8 bases stayed unmatched. The germline gives CDR1 PRHDT, CDR2 FYEKMQ (reference sequence). CDR3 length equals 17 residues. CDR3 sequence reads: CASSLGQVGRSSYEQYF. The CDR3 DNA reads as TGTGCCAGCAGCTTAGGCCAAGTCGGGAGGAGCTCCTACGAGCAGTACTTC.

In the case of this clonotype: At one end, the junction sequence differs from germline, possibly due to a read error. The rearrangement uses TRBV4-1 and TRBJ2-5; TRBD1 is a possible D gene (5 bases). The CDR3 is made up of 12 amino acids. Looked up from germline, CDR1 is MGHRA and CDR2 is YSYEKL. The CDR3 nucleotides are TGCACCAGCAGCCAGGATGGGGCAGCCAAGTACTTC. This codes for CTSSQDGAAKYF.

This clonotype was recorded at least ten times. The chain joins TRBV29-1 to TRBJ1-2; TRBD1 aligns across 11 bases. Trimming took 0 bases from V and 5 from J; bases not matched to a gene: 5. The CDR3 covers 15 residues. CDR1 and CDR2 from the germline V gene are SQVTM and ANQGSEA. The CDR3 DNA reads TGCAGCGTTGAAGACTGGGACAGGGGGAGATATGGCTACACCTTC. Its translation: CSVEDWDRGRYGYTF.

As to this clonotype: This may arise from a read error, as a much more abundant clone is one base away. Written as DNA, the CDR3 is TGTGCCATCAGTGAGCCGTACGGGGATACGCAGTATTTT. Its translation is CAISEPYGDTQYF. The chain links TRBV10-3 to TRBJ2-3; no firm D call. Trimming took off 2 bases at V and 6 bases at J, with 9 bases between the two ends. Per the germline V gene, CDR1 is ENHRY and CDR2 is SYGVKD. This CDR3 has 13 amino acids.

This clonotype was observed once. The chain uses TRBV6-6 and TRBJ2-1, with 8 positions matching TRBD1. CDR1 is MNHNY and CDR2 is SVGAGI in the germline V gene (reference sequence). The V gene end was trimmed by 6 bases and the J gene end by 6 bases; junction bases not matched to a gene: 10. This CDR3 region has 15 residues. CDR3 protein: CASRGSQGASNEQFF. The DNA for the CDR3 is TGTGCCAGCAGAGGGAGCCAGGGGGCTAGCAATGAGCAGTTCTTC.

Worth noting for this clonotype: One end of the junction fails to match germline, which may point to a read error. This chain uses TRBV7-9 with TRBJ2-7; TRBD1 agrees at 9 bases. Germline-derived CDR1 and CDR2 are SEHNR and FQNEAQ (reference sequence). The CDR3 has 16 residues. In nucleotides, the CDR3 is TGCGCCAGCAGCTTACCTAACCGGGACAGGGTCTACAAGCAGTACTTC. It encodes CASSLPNRDRVYKQYF. Combining the CDR3 with reference TRBV7-9 and TRBJ2-7 gives the whole variable domain DTGVSQNPRHKITKRGQNVTFRCDPISEHNRLYWYRQTLGQGPEFLTYFQNEAQLEKSRLLSDRFSAERPKGSFSTLEIQRTEQGDSAMYLCASSLPNRDRVYKQYFGPGTRLTVT.

Turning to this clonotype: A much larger clone lies one base from this, so it may be a read error. The rearrangement joins TRBV29-1 to TRBJ2-1, with TRBD2 matching 7 bases. CDR1 and CDR2 (germline): SQVTM, ANQGSEA. This CDR3 contains 16 residues. V shed 8 bases and J 5 bases; nucleotides not matched to a gene: 18. The CDR3 sequence: CSLRLADIGSNNEQFF. The CDR3 DNA reads as TGCAGCTTGAGGCTAGCGGACATCGGGTCCAACAATGAGCAGTTCTTC.

Regarding this clonotype: At one end, the junction sequence differs from germline, possibly due to a read error. The rearrangement uses TRBV28 and TRBJ2-7, with D possibly being TRBD1 (6 bases). Germline values: CDR1 MDHEN, CDR2 SYDVKM. The CDR3 covers 12 residues. The CDR3 region has the DNA TGTGCCGGCAGTTTAGGGGGAAACGAGCAGTACTTC. This sequence encodes CAGSLGGNEQYF.

A word on this clonotype: A much larger clone differs from this one at a single base, so this may be a read error. This chain links TRBV5-4 with TRBJ2-1; unclear D gene. The germline gives CDR1 SGHNT, CDR2 YYREEE (reference sequence). The CDR3 covers 15 residues. The CDR3 protein is CASSLEWSTYNGQFF. The CDR3 region has the DNA TGTGCCAGCAGCTTGGAGTGGTCTACGTACAATGGGCAGTTCTTC.

This clonotype was seen only a few times. The chain links TRBV4-1 to TRBJ2-1; 12 nucleotides agree with TRBD2. The germline CDR1 and CDR2 sequences are MGHRA and YSYEKL. This CDR3 is 16 amino acids long. J lost 9 bases, V lost 3 bases, and 9 bases had no gene match. The DNA for the CDR3 is TGCGCCAGCAGCCACCCCGGGACTAGCGGGCGAAGTGAGCAGTTCTTC. Translated: CASSHPGTSGRSEQFF.

This clonotype occurred once. A much more abundant neighbour one base away suggests this may be a read error. The chain links TRBV12-3 or TRBV12-4 to TRBJ1-2; 9 positions agree with TRBD1. V dropped 2 bases and J dropped 4; count of bases not matched to a gene: 8. This CDR3 contains 16 residues. In DNA, the CDR3 is TGTGCCAGCAGTTTAACAGGGGGCGCCGGGCTCTATGGCTACACCTTC. It codes for CASSLTGGAGLYGYTF.

Concerning this clonotype: One end of the junction fails to match germline, which may point to a read error. V usage is TRBV29-1 and J usage is TRBJ2-7, with D unresolved. The V gene's germline CDR1 is SQVTM and CDR2 ANQGSEA. The CDR3 runs 10 residues. The CDR3 loop is CSVRDYERYF. The CDR3 coding sequence is TGCAGCGTTAGGGATTACGAGCGGTACTTC.

Turning to this clonotype: Here the CDR3 omits its conserved ending phenylalanine or tryptophan, so a read error is the likely source. The V gene is TRBV29-1, the J gene TRBJ2-3; D is undetermined. The CDR3 totals 14 residues. CDR1 SQVTM and CDR2 ANQGSEA come from the germline V gene. CDR3 sequence reads: CSTYFGQTTDMQYL. As DNA, the CDR3 is TGCAGCACCTACTTCGGGCAAACCACAGATATGCAGTATTTG.

V usage is TRBV5-4 and J usage is TRBJ1-2; TRBD1 matches at 8 bases. CDR1 is SGHNT, CDR2 YYREEE, per germline (reference sequence). V gave up 4 bases and J gave up 12 bases; unmatched junction bases: 14. CDR3 size: 14 residues. The CDR3 protein is CASSLFQGAKGHTF. Written as DNA, the CDR3 is TGTGCCAGCAGCCTATTCCAGGGGGCGAAAGGCCACACCTTC.

Points on this clonotype: A read error may explain this, as a much larger clone is one base away. This chain uses TRBV29-1 with TRBJ2-5; 7 bases map to TRBD2. Germline V gives CDR1 SQVTM, CDR2 ANQGSEA. The CDR3 contains 14 residues. V dropped 5 bases and J dropped 0; count of bases not matched to a gene: 6. CDR3 sequence: CSVRLRGYQETQYF. The CDR3 bases are TGCAGCGTTAGGTTGCGGGGGTACCAAGAGACCCAGTACTTC.

Comments on this clonotype: The CDR3 carries no conserved terminal phenylalanine or tryptophan, so it likely arises from a read error. V is TRBV4-1 and J is TRBJ2-5, with 11 bases fitting TRBD2. The trim removed 4 bases at V and 3 bases at J, leaving 13 bases unmatched. Germline V gene sequence: CDR1 MGHRA, CDR2 YSYEKL. The CDR3 sequence is 18 residues long. The CDR3 region is CASSPAPILAGEKETQYL. CDR3 nucleotide sequence: TGCGCCAGCAGCCCTGCGCCAATACTAGCGGGAGAAAAAGAGACCCAGTACTTA.

This clonotype came up a few times. The chain joins TRBV28 to TRBJ2-7; the D is unclear. Per the germline V gene, CDR1 is MDHEN and CDR2 is SYDVKM. Trimming took 6 bases from V and 0 from J, leaving 12 bases between them. The length of the CDR3 is 14 residues. CDR3 sequence (DNA): TGTGCCAGCAGCCGGCCAGACGGCTCCTACGAGCAGTACTTC. This encodes CASSRPDGSYEQYF.

The genes are TRBV6-1 and TRBJ2-7; unclear D gene. The CDR3 is made up of 14 amino acids. Germline V CDR1 and CDR2: MNHNS, SASEGT. V was pared by 2 bases and J by 3 bases, with 11 bases between. The CDR3 region has the DNA TGTGCCAGCAGTGAAATCGGGCTAGGCTACGAGCAGTACTTC. As protein: CASSEIGLGYEQYF.

The chain joins TRBV6-2 or TRBV6-3 to TRBJ2-4; D is unclear. Trimming removed 7 bases from V and 0 bases from J, with 10 bases in between. Per germline, CDR1 MNHEY and CDR2 SVGEGT. This CDR3 region has 14 residues. The CDR3 DNA sequence: TGTGCCAGCATGGGGTTGATAGCCAAAAACATTCAGTACTTC. The encoded protein is CASMGLIAKNIQYF.

This clonotype has only one observation. The gene calls are TRBV6-2 or TRBV6-3 and TRBJ2-7; TRBD2 might be the D (5 bases). Per the germline V gene, CDR1 is MNHEY and CDR2 is SVGEGT. This CDR3 spans 13 amino acids. V lost 4 bases and J 8 bases, leaving 15 bases between the germline ends. CDR3 amino acids: CASSWVGMSKQYF. The CDR3 region has the DNA TGTGCCAGCAGTTGGGTCGGGATGAGTAAGCAGTACTTC.

In the case of this clonotype: A clone one base away is much larger, so this may be a read error. The rearrangement joins TRBV6-2 or TRBV6-3 to TRBJ2-7, with a possible D match to TRBD1 (6 bases). The CDR3 runs 13 residues. With 0 bases removed from V and 6 bases from J, the gap between germline ends came to 9 bases. Germline V gene data show CDR1 as MNHEY and CDR2 as SVGEGT. CDR3 coding DNA: TGTGCCAGCAGTTACTCCCGGGACACCGAGCAGTACTTC. As protein: CASSYSRDTEQYF.

The gene calls are TRBV5-1 and TRBJ2-1; D not certain. V shed 2 bases and J shed 9 bases, with 9 bases lying between them. The germline gives CDR1 SGHRS, CDR2 YFSETQ. The CDR3 has 12 amino acids. In DNA, the CDR3 is TGCGCCAGCAGCTTTCGATGGAGTGAGCAGTTCTTC. This gives the protein CASSFRWSEQFF. Combining the CDR3 with reference TRBV5-1 and TRBJ2-1 gives the whole variable domain KAGVTQTPRYLIKTRGQQVTLSCSPISGHRSVSWYQQTPGQGLQFLFEYFSETQRNKGNFPGRFSGRQFSNSRSEMNVSTLELGDSALYLCASSFRWSEQFFGPGTRLTVL.